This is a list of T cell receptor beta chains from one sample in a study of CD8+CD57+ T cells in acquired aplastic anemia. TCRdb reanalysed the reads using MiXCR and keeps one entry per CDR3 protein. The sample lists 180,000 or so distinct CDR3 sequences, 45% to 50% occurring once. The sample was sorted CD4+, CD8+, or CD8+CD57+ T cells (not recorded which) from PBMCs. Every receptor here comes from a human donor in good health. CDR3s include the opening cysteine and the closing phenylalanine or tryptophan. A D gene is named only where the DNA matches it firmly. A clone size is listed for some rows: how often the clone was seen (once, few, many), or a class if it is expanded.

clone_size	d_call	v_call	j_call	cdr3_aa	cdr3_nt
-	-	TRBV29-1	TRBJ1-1	CSVEERGGAFF	TGCAGCGTTGAAGAAAGGGGAGGCGCTTTCTTT
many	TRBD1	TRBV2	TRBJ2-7	CASSEESGGVHEQYF	TGTGCCAGCAGTGAGGAGTCAGGGGGTGTCCACGAGCAGTACTTC
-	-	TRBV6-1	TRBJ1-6	CASTALGPLHF	TGTGCCAGCACTGCTCTTGGACCCCTCCACTTT
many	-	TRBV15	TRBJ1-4	CATSRDSGTPEKLFF	TGTGCCACCAGCAGAGATTCGGGGACACCTGAAAAACTGTTTTTT
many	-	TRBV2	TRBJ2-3	CAAHRVGTDTQYF	TGTGCCGCCCACAGGGTAGGCACAGATACGCAGTATTTT
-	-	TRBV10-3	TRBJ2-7	CAISDNYEQYF	TGTGCCATCAGCGATAACTACGAGCAGTACTTC
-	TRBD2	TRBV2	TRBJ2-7	CASTLLAGGPYEQYF	TGTGCCAGCACCTTACTAGCGGGGGGACCCTACGAGCAGTACTTC
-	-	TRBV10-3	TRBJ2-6	CASRSQGANVLTF	TGTGCCAGCAGATCACAGGGGGCCAACGTCCTGACTTTC
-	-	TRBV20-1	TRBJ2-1	CSAGHNEQFF	TGCAGTGCTGGGCACAATGAGCAGTTCTTC
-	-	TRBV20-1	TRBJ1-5	CSYSRPRNQPQHF	TGCAGTTACTCTCGTCCCAGAAATCAGCCCCAGCATTTT
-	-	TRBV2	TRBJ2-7	CANSRDLVSCEQYF	TGTGCCAACAGCAGGGACCTCGTCTCCTGCGAGCAGTACTTC
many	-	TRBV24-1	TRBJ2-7	CATSGRENAEQYF	TGTGCCACCAGTGGCCGGGAAAACGCCGAGCAGTACTTC
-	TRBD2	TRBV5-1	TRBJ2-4	CASSLAGSGAGRIQYF	TGCGCCAGCAGCTTGGCCGGTAGCGGGGCCGGTCGCATTCAGTACTTC
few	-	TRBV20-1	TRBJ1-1	CSAREATEAFF	TGCAGTGCTAGAGAGGCCACTGAGGCTTTCTTT
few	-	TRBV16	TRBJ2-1	CASSQHTMTPPDNEQFF	TGTGCCAGCAGCCAACATACCATGACCCCCCCGGACAATGAGCAGTTCTTC
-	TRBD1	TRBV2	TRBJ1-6	CASSDRGQTTINSPLHF	TGTGCCAGCAGTGACAGGGGGCAGACCACGATCAATTCACCCCTCCACTTT
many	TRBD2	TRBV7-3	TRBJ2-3	CASSLVAGRGYTQYF	TGTGCCAGCAGCTTAGTAGCGGGTCGGGGATATACGCAGTATTTT
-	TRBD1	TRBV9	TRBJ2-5	CASSSRTGGQETQYF	TGTGCCAGCAGCTCGCGGACAGGTGGGCAAGAGACCCAGTACTTC
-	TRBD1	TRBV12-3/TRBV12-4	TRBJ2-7	CASSPRQGYEQYF	TGTGCCAGCAGTCCCCGACAGGGGTACGAGCAGTACTTC
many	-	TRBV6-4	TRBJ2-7	CASSVKVSGEQYF	TGTGCCAGCAGTGTCAAAGTCTCGGGCGAGCAGTACTTC
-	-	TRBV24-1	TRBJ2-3	CATSDPGTTRNEQYF	TGTGCCACCAGTGATCCCGGGACCACCAGAAATGAGCAGTATTTT
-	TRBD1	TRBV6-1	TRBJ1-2	CASSESPGQRLYGYTF	TGTGCCAGCAGTGAATCCCCGGGACAGAGACTCTATGGCTACACCTTC
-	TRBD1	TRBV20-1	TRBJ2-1	CSADRGHEQFF	TGCAGTGCGGACAGGGGGCACGAGCAGTTCTTC
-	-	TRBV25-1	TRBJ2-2	CACSARAGQNTGELFF	-
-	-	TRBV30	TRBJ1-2	CAWSSGAIVYGHTF	TGTGCCTGGAGTTCGGGAGCCATTGTCTATGGCCACACCTTC
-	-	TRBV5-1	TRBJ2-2	CASSSRGWGLDTGELFF	TGCGCCAGCAGCTCCCGAGGGTGGGGGCTAGACACCGGGGAGCTGTTTTTT
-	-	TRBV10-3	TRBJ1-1	CAISGRDGAGDTEAFF	TGTGCCATCAGTGGAAGGGACGGAGCCGGGGACACTGAAGCTTTCTTT
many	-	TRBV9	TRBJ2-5	CASSPGDIGTQETQYF	TGTGCCAGCAGCCCTGGGGACATTGGAACCCAAGAGACCCAGTACTTC
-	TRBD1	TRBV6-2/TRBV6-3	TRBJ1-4	CASSYGRTGAGVEREKLFF	TGTGCCAGCAGTTACGGGAGGACAGGGGCGGGAGTTGAACGTGAAAAACTGTTTTTT
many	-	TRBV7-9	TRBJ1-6	CASSPTQSASSYNSPLHF	TGTGCCAGCAGCCCTACACAGTCTGCTAGCTCCTATAATTCACCCCTCCACTTT
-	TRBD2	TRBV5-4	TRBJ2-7	CASSPGGAYEQYF	TGTGCCAGCAGCCCTGGGGGGGCCTACGAGCAGTACTTC
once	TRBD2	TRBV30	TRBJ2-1	CACSVLAGGNEQFF	TGTGCCTGTAGTGTACTTGCGGGAGGGAATGAGCAGTTCTTC
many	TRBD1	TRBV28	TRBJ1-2	CASSTTGRHGYTF	TGTGCCAGCAGCACGACAGGGAGGCATGGCTACACCTTC
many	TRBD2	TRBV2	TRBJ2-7	CASSEGVGLAGDEQYF	TGTGCCAGCAGTGAAGGTGTTGGGCTAGCGGGAGACGAGCAGTACTTC
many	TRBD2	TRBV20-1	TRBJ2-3	CSAREDSGSRTDTQYF	TGCAGTGCTAGAGAAGATAGCGGGAGTAGAACAGATACGCAGTATTTT
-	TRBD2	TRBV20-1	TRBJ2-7	CSAITRAGAYEQYF	TGCAGCGCCATCACTCGAGCGGGAGCCTACGAGCAGTACTTC
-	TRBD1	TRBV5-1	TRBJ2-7	CASSLEGQYAYEQYF	TGCGCCAGCAGCTTGGAGGGACAGTATGCCTACGAGCAGTACTTC
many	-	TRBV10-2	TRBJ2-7	CASSEQQLSYEQYF	TGCGCCAGCAGTGAACAGCAGCTATCCTACGAGCAGTACTTC
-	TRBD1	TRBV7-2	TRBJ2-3	CASTRGTGTQYF	TGTGCCTCGACGCGAGGGACAGGTACGCAGTATTTT
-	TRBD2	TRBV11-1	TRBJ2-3	CASSLKTSLTDTQYF	TGTGCCAGCAGCTTGAAGACTAGCCTCACAGATACGCAGTATTTT
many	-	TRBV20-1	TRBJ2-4	CSAQGAKNIQYF	TGCAGTGCGCAGGGTGCCAAAAACATTCAGTACTTC
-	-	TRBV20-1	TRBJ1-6	CSASPVQGNSPLHF	TGCAGTGCTAGTCCCGTCCAGGGGAATTCACCCCTCCACTTT
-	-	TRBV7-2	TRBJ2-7	CASSLGRGAVNEQYF	TGTGCCAGCAGCTTAGGTCGGGGGGCAGTGAACGAGCAGTACTTC
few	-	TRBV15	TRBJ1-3	CATSGGVSGNTIYF	TGTGCCACCAGCGGGGGGGTTAGTGGAAACACCATATATTTT
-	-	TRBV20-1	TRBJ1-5	CSARRAQGFTSNQPQHF	TGCAGTGCTAGAAGGGCCCAGGGTTTTACTAGCAATCAGCCCCAGCATTTT
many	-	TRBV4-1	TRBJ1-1	CASSQARVGDTEAFF	TGCGCCAGCAGCCAAGCGAGGGTAGGGGACACTGAAGCTTTCTTT
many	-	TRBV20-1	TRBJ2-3	CSALGIPSTDTQYF	TGCAGTGCCCTTGGCATTCCTAGCACAGATACGCAGTATTTT
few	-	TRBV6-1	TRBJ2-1	CASSPRGTNYNEQFF	TGTGCCAGCAGTCCCCGGGGGACAAATTACAATGAGCAGTTCTTC
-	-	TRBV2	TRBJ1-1	CASMRAVNTEAFF	TGTGCCAGCATGAGGGCAGTCAACACTGAAGCTTTCTTT
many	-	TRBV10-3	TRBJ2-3	CAITEGERIVTDTQYF	TGTGCCATCACCGAAGGGGAACGGATCGTCACAGATACGCAGTATTTT
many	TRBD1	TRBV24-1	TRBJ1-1	CATSDWTGLNTEAFF	TGTGCCACCAGTGATTGGACAGGTTTGAACACTGAAGCTTTCTTT
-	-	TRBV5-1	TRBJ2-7	CASSQDVAGYEQYF	TGCGCCAGCAGCCAAGATGTGGCAGGCTACGAGCAGTACTTC
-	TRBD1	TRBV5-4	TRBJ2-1	CASSLGTGGSYNEQFF	TGTGCCAGCAGCTTGGGGACAGGGGGCTCCTACAATGAGCAGTTCTTC
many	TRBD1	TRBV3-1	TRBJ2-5	CASSRGTGGETQYF	TGTGCCAGCAGCCGAGGGACAGGGGGAGAGACCCAGTACTTC
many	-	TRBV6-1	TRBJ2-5	CASSAQQETQYF	TGTGCCAGCAGTGCACAGCAAGAGACCCAGTACTTC
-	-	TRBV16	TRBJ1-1	CASSQYNGGEAFF	TGTGCCAGCAGCCAATACAACGGGGGTGAAGCTTTCTTT
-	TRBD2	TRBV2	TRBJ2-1	CASTPSLAGGNEQFF	TGTGCCAGCACGCCCTCACTAGCGGGGGGGAATGAGCAGTTCTTC